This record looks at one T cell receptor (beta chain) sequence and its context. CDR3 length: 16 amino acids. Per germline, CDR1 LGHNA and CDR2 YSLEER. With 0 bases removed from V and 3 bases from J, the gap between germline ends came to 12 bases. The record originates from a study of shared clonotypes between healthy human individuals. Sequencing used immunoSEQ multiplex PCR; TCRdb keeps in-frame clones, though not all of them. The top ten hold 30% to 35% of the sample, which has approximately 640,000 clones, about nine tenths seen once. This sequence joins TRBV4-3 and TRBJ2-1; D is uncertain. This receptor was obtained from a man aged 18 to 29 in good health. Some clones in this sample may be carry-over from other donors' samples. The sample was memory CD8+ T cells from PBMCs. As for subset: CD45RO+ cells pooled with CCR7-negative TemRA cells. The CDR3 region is CASSQERSNSYNEQFF. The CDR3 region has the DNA TGCGCCAGCAGCCAAGAGAGGTCGAACAGCTACAATGAGCAGTTCTTC.